This entry features one TCR beta chain sequence. The data stem from a study of blood T cell repertoires in COVID-19. Study as a whole: Researchers got acute and convalescent COVID-19 samples from the United States, Italy and Spain. From T cells, B-cell-depleted T cells, or PBMCs came the material, which was cDNA or gDNA.

The CDR3 totals 14 residues. CDR1 is GTSNPN, CDR2 SVGIG, per germline (reference sequence). The ends were cut back, 2 bases at V and 0 bases at J, with 10 bases in the middle. Repertoires were generated with immunoSEQ multiplex PCR, while TCRdb's copy carries only in-frame clones and drops some. The sample carries about 77,000 clones, around 69% recorded once. This TCR derives from a man between 65 and 79 years old with active or convalescent COVID-19. This rearrangement joins TRBV30 to TRBJ2-5, with TRBD1 as a possible D gene (5 bases). Sequenced: peripheral blood. CDR3 sequence: CAWSRTSYQETQYF. The CDR3 region has the DNA TGTGCCTGGAGTCGGACATCGTACCAAGAGACCCAGTACTTC.